This T cell receptor (beta chain) appears in the sequencing data of a study of post-analysis software for immune sequencing data. About the study: Courses of disease covered relapsing-remitting, secondary progressive and progressive-relapsing multiple sclerosis.

This CDR3 spans 18 amino acids. After removal of 3 bases from V and 7 bases from J, the junction contained 17 bases not matched to a gene. The study, taken as a whole, reports: Significantly decreased normalized Chao1 diversity was recorded for multiple sclerosis patients relative to controls. In patients, TRBV5-6, TRBV5-1 and TRBV20-1 belonged to five TRBV segments found more frequently than in controls.

Built from TCR beta cDNA, the libraries had unique molecular identifiers in them. TCRdb processed the PCR reads anew with MiXCR; each CDR3 protein has one entry. The table includes about 150,000 distinct CDR3 sequences, around 28% detected once. This clonotype came up a few times. No antigen is known for it. The specimen was blood. The clonotype comes from a girl under 18 with multiple sclerosis. The chain recombines TRBV12-3 or TRBV12-4 with TRBJ2-1, with 8 bases aligning to TRBD2. CDR3 bases: TGTGCCAGCAGTTTTGGGTTGGGGACTATCGGGAGGGGTAATGAGCAGTTCTTC. Translated, it gives CASSFGLGTIGRGNEQFF.